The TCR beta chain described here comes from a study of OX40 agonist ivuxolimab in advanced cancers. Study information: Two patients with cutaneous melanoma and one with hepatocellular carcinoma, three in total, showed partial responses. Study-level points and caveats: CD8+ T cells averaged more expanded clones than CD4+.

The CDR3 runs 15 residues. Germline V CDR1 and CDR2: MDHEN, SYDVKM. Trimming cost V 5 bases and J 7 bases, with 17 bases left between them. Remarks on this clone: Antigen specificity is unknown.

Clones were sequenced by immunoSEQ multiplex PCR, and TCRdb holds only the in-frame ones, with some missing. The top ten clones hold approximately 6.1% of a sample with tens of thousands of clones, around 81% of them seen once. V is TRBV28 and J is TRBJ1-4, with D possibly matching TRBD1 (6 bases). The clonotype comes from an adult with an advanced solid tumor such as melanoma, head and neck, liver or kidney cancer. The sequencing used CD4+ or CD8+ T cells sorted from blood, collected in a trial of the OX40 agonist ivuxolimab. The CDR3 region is CASSPGTGGGEKLFF. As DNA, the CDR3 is TGTGCCAGCAGTCCCGGTACGGGGGGCGGTGAAAAACTGTTTTTT. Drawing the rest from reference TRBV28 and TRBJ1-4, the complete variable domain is DVKVTQSSRYLVKRTGEKVFLECVQDMDHENMFWYRQDPGLGLRLIYFSYDVKMKEKGDIPEGYSVSREKKERFSLILESASTNQTSMYLCASSPGTGGGEKLFFGSGTQLSVL.